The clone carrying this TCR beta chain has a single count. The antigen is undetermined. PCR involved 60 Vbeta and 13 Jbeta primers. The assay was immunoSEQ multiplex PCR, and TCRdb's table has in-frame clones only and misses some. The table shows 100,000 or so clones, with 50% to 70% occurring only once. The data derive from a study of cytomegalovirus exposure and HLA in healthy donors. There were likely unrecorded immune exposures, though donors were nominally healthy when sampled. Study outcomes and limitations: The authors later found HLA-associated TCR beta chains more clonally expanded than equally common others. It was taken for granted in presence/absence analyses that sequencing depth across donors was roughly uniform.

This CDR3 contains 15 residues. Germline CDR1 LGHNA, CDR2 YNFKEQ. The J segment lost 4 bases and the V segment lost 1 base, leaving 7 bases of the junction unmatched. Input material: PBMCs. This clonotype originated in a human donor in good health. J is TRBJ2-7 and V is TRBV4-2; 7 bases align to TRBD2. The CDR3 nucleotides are TGTGCCAGCAGCCAAGGGGGCGGGAGTAGGTACGAGCAGTACTTC. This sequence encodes CASSQGGGSRYEQYF.